The subject of this entry is one TCR beta chain. The data belong to a study of T cell clones after liver transplantation. Study background: Post-transplant blood was tracked for graft-donor-reactive T cell clones identified in a pre-transplant mixed lymphocyte reaction.

Sequencing was performed with immunoSEQ multiplex PCR; in TCRdb, only in-frame clones are kept and a portion is missing. The sample holds around 120,000 clones, about nine tenths seen once. The specimen comprised CD4+ T cells from blood, sampled 12 months after liver transplant. This clonotype was obtained from a human patient who received a liver transplant. Some T cells may be graft donor cells.

The CDR3 DNA reads TGTGCTAGTGTCCCGGGGGAAAGTTTGAGCTCCTACAATGAGCAGTTCTTC. Translated, it gives CASVPGESLSSYNEQFF. The chain recombines TRBV12-5 with TRBJ2-1, with D perhaps matching TRBD2 (6 bases). V gave up 7 bases and J gave up 0 bases, with 19 bases separating them. CDR1 is LGHNT and CDR2 is FRNRAP in the germline V gene. CDR3 size: 17 residues.